These T cell receptor beta chains were read from a single sample in a study of shared clonotypes between healthy human individuals. Sequencing was performed with immunoSEQ multiplex PCR; in TCRdb, only in-frame clones are kept and a portion is missing. Of approximately 2,000,000 clones in the sample, about nine tenths were seen once. The sample taken for sequencing was naive CD4+ T cells from PBMCs. Every receptor here comes from a man aged 18-30 years in good health. Some clones in this sample may be carry-over from other donors' samples. Each CDR3 is given with its conserved first and last residue. D genes are given only for firm matches. Clone sizes are given selectively: once, few, many, or a class where the clone is expanded.

>TRBD1|TRBV5-4|.|TRBJ2-2
TGTGCCAGCAGCTTGGCAACAGGGGCGGGCGGGGAGCTGTTTTTT
CASSLATGAGGELFF
>.|TRBV5-8|.|TRBJ2-6
TGTGCCAGCAGCTTCGCCCTCTCTGGGGCCAACGTCCTGACTTTC
CASSFALSGANVLTF
>TRBD2|TRBV4-1|.|TRBJ2-7
TGCGCCAGCAGCCGAGAAGCGGGAGTTGGCTCCTACGAGCAGTACTTC
CASSREAGVGSYEQYF
>TRBD1|TRBV11-1|.|TRBJ1-1
TGTGCCAGCAGTTATGGGACAGGGAATAATCTGAACACTGAAGCTTTCTTT
CASSYGTGNNLNTEAFF
>.|TRBV18|.|TRBJ2-7
TGTGCCAGCTCACCTCTGGCGGGACCATACGAGCAGTACTTC
CASSPLAGPYEQYF
>.|TRBV9|.|TRBJ1-1
TGTGCCAGCAGCGTAGCACATTCACCTGAAGCTTTCTTT
CASSVAHSPEAFF
>.|TRBV2|few|TRBJ2-1
TGTGCCGGCGGGGCCAACCGCCCGGGGAATGAGCAGTTCTTC
CAGGANRPGNEQFF
>.|TRBV2|.|TRBJ1-5
TGTGCCAGCAGGGAGGGGGGGGCAGGACGTCTCGACCCTTATAGCAATCAGCCCCAGCATTTT
CASREGGAGRLDPYSNQPQHF
>TRBD1|TRBV19|.|TRBJ1-2
TGTGCCAGTAGTAACAGGGGGCAATTCTATGGCTACACCTTC
CASSNRGQFYGYTF
>TRBD2|TRBV11-2|.|TRBJ2-4
TGTGCCAGCAGGGTAGCGGGGGGGGCCAAAAACATTCAGTACTTC
CASRVAGGAKNIQYF
>.|TRBV7-2|.|TRBJ1-2
TGTGCCAGCAGCTTATGGGAGGGAAAGGATGGCTACACCTTC
CASSLWEGKDGYTF
>TRBD1|TRBV28|.|TRBJ1-5
TGTGCCAGCAGTCCCGGGACAGGGGGGTTTCAGCCCCAGCATTTT
CASSPGTGGFQPQHF
>.|TRBV5-1|.|TRBJ2-2
TGCGCCAGCAGCTTGCGACAGTTATACACCGGGGAGCTGTTTTTT
CASSLRQLYTGELFF
>.|TRBV28|.|TRBJ2-5
TGTGCCAGCAGCGAAGGGGGGGGGCAAGAGACCCAGTACTTC
CASSEGGGQETQYF
>.|TRBV28|.|TRBJ1-4
TGTGCCAGCAGTAGACAGAAACCTGAAAAACTGTTTTTT
CASSRQKPEKLFF
>.|TRBV27|.|TRBJ1-5
TGTGAGGGGTTTACTAGCAATCAGCCCCAGCATTTT
CEGFTSNQPQHF
>TRBD2|TRBV30|.|TRBJ2-1
TGTGCCTGGAGTAGCCCGACTAGCGGGAGGGCCAGTGAGCAGTTCTTC
CAWSSPTSGRASEQFF
>.|TRBV2|.|TRBJ2-7
TGTGCCAGCGGATTTCAGGGGTACGAGCAGTACTTC
CASGFQGYEQYF
>.|TRBV4-2|few|TRBJ2-1
TGTGCCAGCAGGTTTGGGCAGTCTGCCAATGAGCAGTTCTTC
CASRFGQSANEQFF
>TRBD2|TRBV5-1|once|TRBJ2-1
TGCGCCAGCAGCACCGGGACTAGCGCGGGGCACAATGAGCAGTTCTTC
CASSTGTSAGHNEQFF
>.|TRBV11-2|.|TRBJ2-3
TGTGCCAGCAGCTTACAGGTCCTGGTAGATACGCAGTATTTT
CASSLQVLVDTQYF
>TRBD2|TRBV4-3|.|TRBJ2-7
TGCGCCAGCAGCCTACGAAGAGGTAGCGGGAGTCCGACCTCCTACGAGCAGTACTTC
CASSLRRGSGSPTSYEQYF
>TRBD1|TRBV7-9|.|TRBJ2-3
TGTGCCAGCAGCCCACAGGGGCGATCGAGCACAGATACGCAGTATTTT
CASSPQGRSSTDTQYF
>.|TRBV5-8|.|TRBJ1-5
TGTGCCAGCAGCTTATACGGCCCCAAGGCGGGCAATCAGCCCCAGCATTTT
CASSLYGPKAGNQPQHF
>.|TRBV5-1|.|TRBJ2-5
TGCGCCAGCAGCTTGGGAGGCCTCCGTCTAACAGCGACCCAAGAGACCCAGTACTTC
CASSLGGLRLTATQETQYF
>TRBD1|TRBV5-1|.|TRBJ2-1
TGCGCCAGCAGCCCCCAGGGGGATGAGCAGTTCTTC
CASSPQGDEQFF
>TRBD2|TRBV29-1|.|TRBJ2-7
TGCAGCCCGGGGGGACGGCGGATCTACGAGCAGTACTTC
CSPGGRRIYEQYF
>TRBD1|TRBV11-2|.|TRBJ2-7
TGTGCCAGCAGCTGGAGGGACAGGCTGGGGGCCTACGAGCAGTACTTC
CASSWRDRLGAYEQYF
>.|TRBV20-1|.|TRBJ2-1
TGCAGTGCTAGTGCTGGGGCTGAGCAGTTCTTC
CSASAGAEQFF
>.|TRBV9|once|TRBJ2-1
TGTGCCAGCAGCGTCCTTCGGGACTTGTACGATGAGCAGTTCTTC
CASSVLRDLYDEQFF
>.|TRBV5-1|.|TRBJ1-3
TGCGCCAGCAGCCGATCAACATCTGGAAACACCATATATTTT
CASSRSTSGNTIYF
>.|TRBV18|.|TRBJ2-2
TGTGCCAGCTCACCACCCGGGTGGAACACCGGGGAGCTGTTTTTT
CASSPPGWNTGELFF
>TRBD2|TRBV11-3|.|TRBJ2-2
TGTGCCAGCAGCTCACCGGGACTAGCGGGAGTTAGCGCCGGGGAGCTGTTTTTT
CASSSPGLAGVSAGELFF
>.|TRBV5-1|.|TRBJ1-5
TGCGCCAGCAGCAGGGACCTGGGCAATCAGCCCCAGCATTTT
CASSRDLGNQPQHF
>.|TRBV18|.|TRBJ1-4
TGTGCCAGCTCAGTCGCCATAAGAACTAATGAAAAACTGTTTTTT
CASSVAIRTNEKLFF
>TRBD2|TRBV7-2|.|TRBJ2-1
TGTGCCAGCAGACCTCTAGCGGGAGTGGGACAGTTCTTC
CASRPLAGVGQFF
>.|TRBV2|.|TRBJ1-1
TGTGCCAGTGACCAGAACACTGAAGCTTTCTTT
CASDQNTEAFF
>TRBD1|TRBV5-8|.|TRBJ1-1
TGTGCCAGCAGCTCGACAGGGGGCATGAACACTGAAGCTTTCTTT
CASSSTGGMNTEAFF
>.|TRBV5-4|.|TRBJ1-2
TGTGCCAGCAGCCGCACCGGGGGGGGGTATGGCTACACCTTC
CASSRTGGGYGYTF
>.|TRBV28|.|TRBJ1-3
TGTGCCAGCAGCACGGACAGTCGTAGAGGAAACACCATATATTTT
CASSTDSRRGNTIYF
>.|TRBV4-2|.|TRBJ2-1
TGTGCCAGCAGCCCATACGGATCCTTAGGAGATCAAATTGAGCAGTTCTTC
CASSPYGSLGDQIEQFF
>TRBD1|TRBV2|.|TRBJ1-5
TGTGCCAGCAATCAGGACAGGGGGCAGAGTCAGCCCCAGCATTTT
CASNQDRGQSQPQHF